This is a list of T cell receptor beta chains from one sample in a study of T cell responses to AZD1222 COVID-19 vaccine. The repertoire was sequenced with immunoSEQ multiplex PCR; TCRdb's copy has only in-frame clones and lacks some. The sample yields over 130,000 clones, almost 95% seen once. The specimen was peripheral blood, collected 28 days after the second AZD1222 dose. The source is an adult who received the AZD1222 COVID-19 vaccine. Each CDR3 is given without its conserved first and last residue. Only part of the rows carry a size: once, few, many, or a class if the clone is expanded.

NA	TRBV28	ASSSGNTEAF
NA	TRBV12-2	ASPASTDTQY
NA	TRBV28	ASSTTTSGKSNEQF
NA	TRBV13	ASSLRWVAAF
NA	TRBV27	ASSRTGGTQPQH
NA	TRBV11-3	ASSPALIGTAISGANVLT
NA	TRBV28	ASSPYNEQF
NA	TRBV29-1	SVGDSTGYT
few	TRBV7-6	ASSKSPPDRTGDEQF
NA	TRBV20-1	SASRRGGGFLEQY
NA	TRBV7-9	ASSPGQGSDEQF
NA	TRBV7-6	ASSLGPPSGRSYQETQY
NA	TRBV5-1	ASTPTSGEADTQY
once	TRBV9	ASSNRDSYNEQF
NA	TRBV5-4	ASSPEGARRGYT
NA	TRBV29-1	SGEGVPYNEQF
NA	TRBV5-6	ASSSGPRSNTGELF
NA	TRBV7-9	ATPLRGQGMNTEAF
NA	TRBV3-1/TRBV3-2	ASSRRTSGTYNEQF
few	TRBV30	AWSVGTGNGYT
once	TRBV4-1	ASSHLLRGGGNTIY
NA	TRBV4-2	ASSQAAGGSLTDTQY
NA	TRBV11-2	ASSLNGGTNSPLH
NA	TRBV29-1	SSLEGNTIY
NA	TRBV13	ASSLPDRTYEQY
NA	TRBV5-1	ASSFSGGVTGELF